Below are 25 T cell receptor beta chains sequenced from a single sample in a study of blood T cell repertoires in COVID-19. Some clones are missing from TCRdb's copy, which holds only in-frame ones; the method was immunoSEQ multiplex PCR. This table has over 300,000 clones, 65% to 90% appearing once. The source material was peripheral blood. The receptors were gathered from a human donor in a cohort sampled during active COVID-19.

J is TRBJ2-5 and V is TRBV15, with 16 nucleotides matching TRBD2. The CDR3 has 18 amino acids. Germline CDR1 LNHNV, CDR2 YYDKDF (reference sequence). The V segment lost 3 bases and the J segment 3 bases; nucleotides outside the gene matches: 7. CDR3 DNA sequence: TGTGCCACCAGCAGCGCGGGACTAGCGGGGGGGCCGAAAGAGACCCAGTACTTC. As protein: CATSSAGLAGGPKETQYF.

The chain has TRBV7-6 and TRBJ2-3; TRBD1 agrees at 8 bases. The germline CDR1 and CDR2 sequences are SGHVS and FNYEAQ. The CDR3 has 12 amino acids. With V trimmed by 5 bases and J by 10 bases, 5 bases remained unmatched. The CDR3, as DNA: TGTGCCAGCAGCGCCGACAGGGGTCCGCAGTATTTT. Amino acid sequence: CASSADRGPQYF.

This chain uses TRBV7-9 with TRBJ1-5; 7 bases line up with TRBD1. The V segment lost 1 base and the J segment 6 bases; nucleotides outside the gene matches: 9. Germline lookup yields CDR1 SEHNR and CDR2 FQNEAQ (reference sequence). CDR3 length: 16 amino acids. The CDR3 reads CASSLGGLSGGQPQHF. CDR3 nucleotide sequence: TGTGCCAGCAGCTTAGGGGGTTTGTCAGGGGGTCAGCCCCAGCATTTT. Filled out from reference TRBV7-9 and TRBJ1-5, the complete variable domain reads DTGVSQNPRHKITKRGQNVTFRCDPISEHNRLYWYRQTLGQGPEFLTYFQNEAQLEKSRLLSDRFSAERPKGSFSTLEIQRTEQGDSAMYLCASSLGGLSGGQPQHFGDGTRLSIL.

V and J are TRBV30 and TRBJ1-5; 7 bases map to TRBD1. V gave up 5 bases and J gave up 6 bases; unmatched junction bases: 7. The CDR3 contains 13 residues. Per germline, CDR1 GTSNPN and CDR2 SVGIG (reference sequence). The CDR3 DNA sequence: TGTGCCTGGGGCAGGGGGAACGGTCAGCCCCAGCATTTT. Its translation is CAWGRGNGQPQHF.

The CDR3 protein is CASSNRGVDAFF. Here the CDR3 DNA reads TGTGCCAGCAGCAACCGAGGTGTCGACGCTTTCTTT. This chain links TRBV6-5 with TRBJ1-1; D gene uncertain. Germline CDR1 MNHEY, CDR2 SVGAGI. Trimming took off 6 bases at V and 11 bases at J, with 16 bases between the two ends. This CDR3 comprises 12 residues.

The gene calls are TRBV5-6 and TRBJ1-3, with D uncertain. The length of the CDR3 is 15 residues. The ends were cut back, 0 bases at V and 3 bases at J, with 10 bases in the middle. CDR1 and CDR2 from the germline V gene are SGHDT and YYEEEE. CDR3 DNA sequence: TGTGCCAGCAGCTTGGAGGGAGTAGGTGGAAACACCATATATTTT. Encoded protein: CASSLEGVGGNTIYF.

This clone was counted once. The V gene is TRBV18, the J gene TRBJ2-1; TRBD1 matches 8 bases. The J segment lost 6 bases and the V segment lost 2 bases, leaving 6 bases of the junction unmatched. Germline CDR1 is KGHSH and CDR2 is LQKENI. This CDR3 has 15 residues. CDR3 bases: TGTGCCAGCTCACCAAGGGACAGGTCTCCCAATGAGCAGTTCTTC. Protein product: CASSPRDRSPNEQFF.

The DNA of the CDR3 is TGTGCCAGTAGTCCCAGTAATCAGCCCCAGCATTTT. This encodes CASSPSNQPQHF. The rearrangement uses TRBV19 and TRBJ1-5; no clear D. The germline V gene encodes CDR1 LNHDA and CDR2 SQIVND (reference sequence). V was shortened by 5 bases and J by 4 bases, with 6 bases between the two germline ends. This CDR3 spans 12 amino acids. The whole variable domain, remainder taken from reference TRBV19 and TRBJ1-5, is DGGITQSPKYLFRKEGQNVTLSCEQNLNHDAMYWYRQDPGQGLRLIYYSQIVNDFQKGDIAEGYSVSREKKESFPLTVTSAQKNPTAFYLCASSPSNQPQHFGDGTRLSIL.

This clone was counted a single time. The V gene is TRBV5-6, the J gene TRBJ2-3; 7 nucleotides match TRBD1. This CDR3 comprises 14 residues. The trim removed 3 bases at V and 0 bases at J, leaving 1 base unmatched. Germline CDR1 SGHDT, CDR2 YYEEEE. The CDR3 here is CASSWGQSTDTQYF. CDR3 bases: TGTGCCAGCAGCTGGGGACAGAGCACAGATACGCAGTATTTT.

The rearrangement uses TRBV7-8 and TRBJ1-2, with 8 bases lining up with TRBD1. This CDR3 is 14 amino acids long. CDR1 and CDR2 (germline): SGHVS, FQNEAQ. The V and J ends lost 5 bases and 5 bases, in that order; junction bases with no gene match: 7. CDR3 sequence reads: CASSGRTGRYGYTF. The DNA for the CDR3 is TGTGCCAGCAGCGGGAGGACAGGGCGATATGGCTACACCTTC.

This chain uses TRBV2 with TRBJ1-4; TRBD1 aligns across 8 bases. The V and J ends lost 6 bases and 3 bases, in that order; junction bases with no gene match: 9. The CDR3 is 16 amino acids. The germline CDR1 and CDR2 sequences are SNHLY and FYNNEI. CDR3 sequence: CASRGDRTRANEKLFF. The CDR3 bases are TGTGCCAGCAGGGGGGACAGGACCCGGGCTAATGAAAAACTGTTTTTT.

The chain uses TRBV6-2 or TRBV6-3 and TRBJ1-2; perhaps TRBD1 as D (5 bases). The CDR3 length is 12 residues. The germline V gene encodes CDR1 MNHEY and CDR2 SVGEGT. V was shortened by 5 bases and J by 8 bases, with 12 bases between the two germline ends. The CDR3 sequence is CASSQQVRGYTF. CDR3 nucleotides: TGTGCCAGCAGTCAACAGGTGCGGGGCTACACCTTC.

The chain's CDR3 is CASSKGAHEQYF. In DNA, the CDR3 is TGTGCCAGCAGCAAGGGGGCACACGAGCAGTACTTC. The V gene is TRBV6-5, the J gene TRBJ2-7; 7 bases fit TRBD1. V trimming: 6 bases; J trimming: 5 bases; junction bases outside the gene matches: 4. The CDR3 is 12 amino acids. Per the germline V gene, CDR1 is MNHEY and CDR2 is SVGAGI.

On this clone itself: A junction boundary mismatches the germline segment, possibly from a read error. CDR3 sequence: CASSDSGGNYGYTF. CDR3 sequence (DNA): TGTGCCAGCAGTGACTCTGGAGGAAACTATGGCTACACCTTC. V gene TRBV6-5 combines with J gene TRBJ1-2; D is ambiguous. The CDR3 is 14 residues long. CDR1 and CDR2 (germline): MNHEY, SVGAGI.

This clone was counted at least ten times. The V gene is TRBV27, the J gene TRBJ1-6; the D is unclear. CDR1 and CDR2 from the germline V gene are MNHEY and SMNVEV (reference sequence). The CDR3 is 14 residues long. Trimming removed 5 bases from V and 7 bases from J, with 12 bases in between. The CDR3 loop reads CASSRRGENSPLHF. The CDR3 DNA sequence: TGTGCCAGCAGTCGACGCGGGGAGAATTCACCCCTCCACTTT.

This rearrangement joins TRBV7-9 to TRBJ2-3; a weak D match, TRBD1 (5 bases). V lost 4 bases to trimming and J lost 3 bases, with 11 bases between them. The CDR3 has 14 amino acids. Per the germline V gene, CDR1 is SEHNR and CDR2 is FQNEAQ (reference sequence). CDR3 in DNA: TGTGCCAGCAGCTCCCCAGGGTGGACAGATACGCAGTATTTT. As protein: CASSSPGWTDTQYF.

This rearrangement joins TRBV20-1 to TRBJ2-3; D gene uncertain. This CDR3 comprises 11 residues. In germline, CDR1 is DFQATT, CDR2 SNEGSKA (reference sequence). The V end lost 0 bases, the J end lost 5 bases, and 3 bases lay between the germline ends. CDR3: CSARDKDTQYF. The CDR3 nucleotides read TGCAGTGCTAGAGACAAAGATACGCAGTATTTT.

This clone was counted a single time. The chain has TRBV10-3 and TRBJ1-2; a possible D gene is TRBD1 (6 bases). The V end lost 0 bases, the J end lost 4 bases, and 12 bases lay between the germline ends. The CDR3 extends over 15 amino acids. Looked up from germline, CDR1 is ENHRY and CDR2 is SYGVKD. CDR3 DNA: TGTGCCATCAGTGAGTCGACAGGTGATATCTATGGCTACACCTTC. Its translation: CAISESTGDIYGYTF.

This sequence joins TRBV30 and TRBJ1-4; D not certain. V was cut by 0 bases and J by 8 bases, with 16 bases left in between. This CDR3 contains 15 residues. Germline loops: CDR1 GTSNPN, CDR2 SVGIG (reference sequence). DNA for the CDR3: TGTGCCTGGAGTGTACCCCGGCTTGGAGGGGAAAAACTGTTTTTT. Translating it yields CAWSVPRLGGEKLFF.

This chain joins TRBV6-5 and TRBJ1-4, with D possibly matching TRBD1 (5 bases). The CDR3 totals 15 residues. Trimming took 5 bases from V and 0 from J, leaving 10 bases between them. The V gene's germline CDR1 is MNHEY and CDR2 SVGAGI. In nucleotides, the CDR3 is TGTGCCAGCAGTATAGACAGAGCAACTAATGAAAAACTGTTTTTT. Translating gives CASSIDRATNEKLFF.

The chain recombines TRBV27 with TRBJ1-2, with 8 positions matching TRBD1. CDR3 size: 16 residues. Germline lookup yields CDR1 MNHEY and CDR2 SMNVEV (reference sequence). With V trimmed by 3 bases and J by 7 bases, 13 bases remained unmatched. CDR3 DNA sequence: TGTGCCAGCAGTTTGGCGGGGGACAGGTTGCTTTTTGGCTACACCTTC. It translates to CASSLAGDRLLFGYTF.

V usage is TRBV5-1 and J usage is TRBJ1-5, with 7 nucleotides matching TRBD1. This CDR3 is 15 amino acids long. With V trimmed by 4 bases and J by 1 base, 5 bases remained unmatched. Germline lookup yields CDR1 SGHRS and CDR2 YFSETQ. CDR3 loop: CASSTQGVSNQPQHF. The CDR3 DNA reads as TGCGCCAGCAGCACCCAGGGGGTAAGCAATCAGCCCCAGCATTTT.

The CDR3 DNA follows: TGTGCCAGTAGTTCCAGGGTTTCACCCCTCCACTTT. It encodes CASSSRVSPLHF. V is TRBV19 and J is TRBJ1-6; D is perhaps TRBD1 (5 bases). The CDR3 length is 12 residues. Trimming left V 5 bases short and J 9 bases short, with 8 bases between. In germline, CDR1 is LNHDA, CDR2 SQIVND (reference sequence).

This clone was found a few times. The chain links TRBV15 to TRBJ1-4; D is perhaps TRBD1 (6 bases). Trimming cost V 1 base and J 0 bases, with 12 bases left between them. CDR3 length equals 17 residues. Germline V gives CDR1 LNHNV, CDR2 YYDKDF (reference sequence). In DNA form, the CDR3 reads TGTGCCACCAGCAGAGCCGACAGGCCAACAACTAATGAAAAACTGTTTTTT. It is translated as CATSRADRPTTNEKLFF.

The rearrangement joins TRBV4-1 to TRBJ1-3; D is possibly TRBD1 (6 bases). The V gene's germline CDR1 is MGHRA and CDR2 YSYEKL. V shed 1 base and J shed 2 bases, with 12 bases lying between them. The CDR3 covers 16 residues. The CDR3 loop reads CASSQAATGPGNTIYF. The CDR3 bases are TGCGCCAGCAGCCAAGCCGCCACAGGGCCTGGAAACACCATATATTTT.